The clone carrying this TCR beta chain was seen a single time. Original processing methods: From reference gene primer amplification, estimates of nucleated cell counts were derived. Clones were read by immunoSEQ multiplex PCR, and TCRdb kept only the in-frame ones, dropping some. V and J calls and clone size are as listed in that table; D and trimming were resolved from the DNA. The data contain about 130,000 clones, about 79% of them singletons. This sample stems from a study of blood T cell repertoires in COVID-19. For the study at large: Material from acute and convalescent COVID-19 was sourced from the United States, Italy and Spain. T cells, B-cell-depleted T cells, or PBMCs provided the cDNA or gDNA that served as material.

Germline CDR1 is SGHAT and CDR2 is FQNNGV. With 2 bases removed from V and 8 bases from J, the gap between germline ends came to 3 bases. The CDR3 runs 10 residues. The sequencing sample was made of peripheral blood. This chain connects TRBV11-2 to TRBJ1-2; D gene uncertain. The receptor comes from a woman of 80 years or more with acute or convalescent COVID-19. The CDR3 protein is CASSLIGYTF. The CDR3 region has the DNA TGTGCCAGCAGCTTAATAGGCTACACCTTC.